This TCR beta chain was obtained from a study of beta chain features in type 1 diabetes. Points from the study as a whole: For Type 1 diabetes patients, all four CD4+ subsets carried TCRB CDR3s that were moderately but significantly shorter.

Reverse transcribing all isolated RNA meant expressed TCRB transcripts were sequenced. Data came from immunoSEQ multiplex PCR; TCRdb stores just in-frame clones and leaves some out. This table holds 250,000 or so clones, about 26% found once. The V end lost 3 bases, the J end lost 0 bases, and 10 bases lay between the germline ends. The CDR3 extends over 14 amino acids. Germline CDR1 reads SQVTM; CDR2 reads ANQGSEA. This clone has a handful of counts. Its target is unknown. The V and J genes are TRBV29-1 and TRBJ2-3; D is unresolved. Sequencing input: central memory CD4+ T cells from blood. This receptor was identified in a man aged 25-45 years in good health. CDR3 region: CSVESQFSTDTQYF. CDR3 bases: TGCAGCGTTGAGAGCCAGTTCAGCACAGATACGCAGTATTTT.